A single sample gave rise to the 16 T cell receptor beta chains below, sequenced in a study of blood T cell repertoires in COVID-19. Using immunoSEQ multiplex PCR, the repertoire was profiled, and TCRdb retains in-frame clones only, with some absent. The sample carries 240,000 or so clones, roughly 87% recorded once. Sample: peripheral blood. The receptor source for this set is a woman in her 30s with acute or convalescent COVID-19.

V is TRBV27 and J is TRBJ1-1, with a tentative D call TRBD1 (6 bases). V was pared by 4 bases and J by 2 bases, with 17 bases between. The CDR3 is made up of 16 amino acids. Germline V gene sequence: CDR1 MNHEY, CDR2 SMNVEV (reference sequence). The CDR3 here is CASSSITLDSNTEAFF. For the CDR3, the DNA is TGTGCCAGCAGTTCTATAACACTGGACAGCAACACTGAAGCTTTCTTT.

Only a few counts were recorded for this clone. The chain links TRBV6-5 to TRBJ1-2; weak D call: TRBD1 (6 bases). This CDR3 comprises 16 residues. Trimming removed 0 bases at V and 2 bases at J, with 13 bases between. CDR1 MNHEY and CDR2 SVGAGI come from the germline V gene. DNA of the CDR3: TGTGCCAGCAGTTACTCGAAGGCAGGGGCGAACTATGGCTACACCTTC. As protein: CASSYSKAGANYGYTF.

The J gene is TRBJ2-2, the V gene TRBV15; 8 positions agree with TRBD1. The J segment lost 5 bases and the V segment lost 2 bases, leaving 7 bases of the junction unmatched. The CDR3 length is 16 residues. Germline CDR1 and CDR2: LNHNV and YYDKDF (reference sequence). The CDR3 nucleotides are TGTGCCACCAGCAGACAGGGGGCATTTCGGACCGGGGAGCTGTTTTTT. Protein sequence: CATSRQGAFRTGELFF.

This chain's CDR3 is CSVERRGASYEQYF. CDR3 bases: TGCAGCGTTGAGCGGCGGGGGGCTTCCTACGAGCAGTACTTC. This chain joins TRBV29-1 and TRBJ2-7, with 8 positions matching TRBD2. This CDR3 spans 14 amino acids. Germline V CDR1 and CDR2: SQVTM, ANQGSEA. V was clipped by 3 bases and J by 1 base; unmatched bases: 5.

The chain has TRBV7-2 and TRBJ1-4; TRBD1 matches at 7 bases. Germline V gives CDR1 SGHTA, CDR2 FQGNSA. The CDR3 totals 16 residues. The V and J ends lost 1 base and 4 bases, in that order; junction bases with no gene match: 6. CDR3 sequence reads: CASSLDPGTVNEKLFF. CDR3 DNA: TGTGCCAGCAGCTTAGACCCCGGGACAGTTAATGAAAAACTGTTTTTT.

A note on this clone: In the same sample, other DNA sequences code for this CDR3. The chain employs TRBV5-1 and TRBJ2-5; 9 nucleotides align to TRBD2. V was pared by 0 bases and J by 3 bases, with 0 bases of the junction left unmatched. The germline gives CDR1 SGHRS, CDR2 YFSETQ. The CDR3 has 14 residues. CDR3 DNA sequence: TGCGCCAGCAGCTTGGTAGCGGGAGAAGAGACCCAGTACTTC. The encoded protein is CASSLVAGEETQYF.

CDR3 amino acids: CSARGGSSSYNEQFF. The DNA for the CDR3 is TGCAGCGCTAGGGGGGGTTCGAGCTCCTACAATGAGCAGTTCTTC. The chain recombines TRBV29-1 with TRBJ2-1, with D tentatively TRBD2 (7 bases). In germline, CDR1 is SQVTM, CDR2 ANQGSEA. The V end lost 7 bases, the J end lost 0 bases, and 16 bases lay between the germline ends. This CDR3 comprises 15 residues.

The chain joins TRBV7-2 to TRBJ2-4; D is undetermined. Deletions cut 0 bases from V and 7 bases from J, with 10 bases between. CDR1 and CDR2 (germline): SGHTA, FQGNSA. This CDR3 comprises 14 residues. CDR3 DNA: TGTGCCAGCAGCTTAGCGTCTCCAGTGAACATTCAGTACTTC. Encoded protein: CASSLASPVNIQYF.

The genes are TRBV29-1 and TRBJ2-7, with 8 bases fitting TRBD1. The germline gives CDR1 SQVTM, CDR2 ANQGSEA. The junction had 7 bases not matched to a gene; V was cut back by 4 bases and J by 2 bases. This CDR3 spans 14 amino acids. CDR3 sequence reads: CSVGRQGNAYEQYF. In DNA form, the CDR3 reads TGCAGCGTTGGGAGACAGGGGAACGCCTACGAGCAGTACTTC.

The table lists this clone with a count of one. The chain employs TRBV3-1 (or the pseudogene TRBV3-2) and TRBJ2-7; D is uncertain. The CDR3 is made up of 12 amino acids. V lost 4 bases, J lost 2 bases, and 6 bases lay in between. Germline V lookup: CDR1 LGHDT, CDR2 YNNKEL (reference sequence). CDR3 residues: CASSLRTYEQYF. In nucleotides, the CDR3 is TGTGCCAGCAGCCTCCGTACCTACGAGCAGTACTTC.

This chain connects TRBV24-1 to TRBJ1-2, with 7 bases fitting TRBD1. Germline CDR1 KGHDR, CDR2 SFDVKD. The CDR3 extends over 15 amino acids. The J segment lost 2 bases and the V segment lost 4 bases, leaving 6 bases of the junction unmatched. The CDR3 is CATSDPGTANYGYTF. Here the CDR3 DNA reads TGTGCCACCAGTGACCCCGGGACAGCGAACTATGGCTACACCTTC.

CDR3 protein: CASNLWGSRYSGNTIYF. CDR3 sequence (DNA): TGTGCCAGTAACTTGTGGGGCAGCCGATACTCTGGAAACACCATATATTTT. The chain has TRBV19 and TRBJ1-3; tentatively, D is TRBD1 (5 bases). Germline loops: CDR1 LNHDA, CDR2 SQIVND (reference sequence). The CDR3 has 17 residues. V gave up 7 bases and J gave up 0 bases, with 19 bases separating them.

V and J are TRBV7-2 and TRBJ1-3; unclear D gene. Per germline, CDR1 SGHTA and CDR2 FQGNSA. The CDR3 runs 13 residues. Trimming left V 1 base short and J 4 bases short, with 5 bases between. The CDR3 bases are TGTGCCAGCAGCTTAGGACACGGAAACACCATATATTTT. Protein sequence: CASSLGHGNTIYF.

The genes are TRBV18 and TRBJ2-5; D may be TRBD1 (5 bases). Trimming left V 3 bases short and J 0 bases short, with 14 bases between. The CDR3 covers 16 residues. Germline values: CDR1 KGHSH, CDR2 LQKENI. For the CDR3, the DNA is TGTGCCAGCTCACCGCAAGGGGATGGGTACCAAGAGACCCAGTACTTC. It encodes CASSPQGDGYQETQYF.

This chain uses TRBV21-1 with TRBJ2-7; TRBD1 was called by the table and not checked on the DNA. TRBV21-1 is shown as a pseudogene. This CDR3 contains 15 residues. The CDR3 nucleotides read TGTGCCAGCACCCTAATCAAGGGGTCTTCCTACGAGCAGTACTTC. Translating gives CASTLIKGSSYEQYF.

The chain combines TRBV29-1 with TRBJ2-5; 7 bases fit TRBD2. V dropped 4 bases and J dropped 4; count of bases not matched to a gene: 3. This CDR3 is built from 12 residues. CDR1 SQVTM and CDR2 ANQGSEA come from the germline V gene. CDR3 DNA sequence: TGCAGCGTTGGGGGGGGACGAGAGACCCAGTACTTC. This gives the protein CSVGGGRETQYF.